What follows is one T cell receptor beta chain and its context. No antigen is known for it. The sample belongs to a study of human versus mouse CDR3 diversity and MHC coevolution. Whole-study results and caveats: Mice had fewer CDR3 deletions and insertions than humans on average. The lowest clonal inequality scores came from most of the three human donors.

Cells were CD45RO-negative CD62L-positive naive CD4 T cells sorted from PBMCs. V was clipped by 7 bases and J by 6 bases, with 14 bases between them. The CDR3 runs to 13 residues. The germline CDR1 and CDR2 sequences are LNHDA and SQIVND (reference sequence). Only in-frame clones appear in the TCRdb table, and some are missing; sequencing was by immunoSEQ multiplex PCR. The table includes over 60,000 clones, 80% to 95% detected once. This sequence joins TRBV19 and TRBJ2-3, with a possible D match to TRBD2 (6 bases). The clonotype comes from a person between 25 and 75 years old in good health. Sequencing used naive CD4+ T cells from blood. Subset noted: CD45RO-negative CD62L-positive naive CD4 T cells. CDR3 loop: CASKRREEDTQYF. The CDR3 region has the DNA TGTGCCAGTAAACGGAGGGAGGAGGATACGCAGTATTTT.